The rows below give T cell receptor beta chains drawn from one sample of a study of T cells in Graves' hyperthyroidism and ophthalmopathy. Using its own MiXCR run on the multiplex PCR reads, TCRdb lists one record per CDR3 protein. Among approximately 560,000 distinct CDR3 sequences listed, around a sixth were seen once. Sequenced: blood. The source of these receptors is a woman younger than 45 with Graves' hyperthyroidism. CDR3s include the opening cysteine and the closing phenylalanine or tryptophan. A D gene is named only where the DNA matches it firmly. Rows give clone size only sometimes, using once, few, many, or a class for an expanded clone.

cdr3_nt: TGTGCCAGCAGGTCGTTGATGGGGGGGATCAGTTCCTACAATGAGCAGTTCTTC; cdr3_aa: CASRSLMGGISSYNEQFF; clone_size: -; j_call: TRBJ2-1; v_call: TRBV11-1; d_call: TRBD2
cdr3_nt: TGTGCCACCAGTGAAACAGGGGATGGCTACACCTTC; cdr3_aa: CATSETGDGYTF; clone_size: few; j_call: TRBJ1-2; v_call: TRBV24-1; d_call: TRBD1
cdr3_nt: TGTGCCAGCAGTGAAGTGGGAGGGGGTGGCACCGGGGAGCTGTTTTTT; cdr3_aa: CASSEVGGGGTGELFF; clone_size: many; j_call: TRBJ2-2; v_call: TRBV2; d_call: -
cdr3_nt: TGTGCCAGCAGCTTCGACATGATGAGCTCCTACGAGCAGTACTTC; cdr3_aa: CASSFDMMSSYEQYF; clone_size: many; j_call: TRBJ2-7; v_call: TRBV6-1; d_call: -
cdr3_nt: TGTGCCAGCAACGACAGGGACGTTGGCTACACCTTC; cdr3_aa: CASNDRDVGYTF; clone_size: many; j_call: TRBJ1-2; v_call: TRBV7-9; d_call: TRBD1
cdr3_nt: TGCAGCGTAGCGGGACAGGGGCCCGGGGAGCTGTTTTTT; cdr3_aa: CSVAGQGPGELFF; clone_size: many; j_call: TRBJ2-2; v_call: TRBV29-1; d_call: TRBD1
cdr3_nt: TGTGCCAGCAGAAAAAGCGTGCACCTGCCTTCCGGGGAGCTGTTTTTT; cdr3_aa: CASRKSVHLPSGELFF; clone_size: -; j_call: TRBJ2-2; v_call: TRBV2; d_call: -
cdr3_nt: TGTGCCTGGAGGTGGCCCCCGTCAGTTGAAGCTTTCTTT; cdr3_aa: CAWRWPPSVEAFF; clone_size: many; j_call: TRBJ1-1; v_call: TRBV30; d_call: -
cdr3_nt: TGTGCCAGCAGTGATGTGGGCGGGAGGGCCAACAATGAGCAGTTCTTC; cdr3_aa: CASSDVGGRANNEQFF; clone_size: -; j_call: TRBJ2-1; v_call: TRBV6-1; d_call: TRBD2
cdr3_nt: TGTGCCAGCAGTTACTCGATTCAGGGTTTGAGGGATACGCAGTATTTT; cdr3_aa: CASSYSIQGLRDTQYF; clone_size: many; j_call: TRBJ2-3; v_call: TRBV6-6; d_call: -
cdr3_nt: TGTGCCAGCAGTTCGGACTCCACAGATACGCAGTATTTT; cdr3_aa: CASSSDSTDTQYF; clone_size: many; j_call: TRBJ2-3; v_call: TRBV12-3/TRBV12-4; d_call: -
cdr3_nt: TGTGCCAGCAGATCCGGACAGACCTTGAGGAGTCAGCCCCAGCATTTT; cdr3_aa: CASRSGQTLRSQPQHF; clone_size: many; j_call: TRBJ1-5; v_call: TRBV6-2/TRBV6-3; d_call: -
cdr3_nt: TGTGCCAGCAGCTTAGCAGGGGGTGCAACTAATGAAAAACTGTTTTTT; cdr3_aa: CASSLAGGATNEKLFF; clone_size: many; j_call: TRBJ1-4; v_call: TRBV28; d_call: TRBD1
cdr3_nt: TGTGCCAGTAGTGTTGGTCACAATCAGCCCCAGCATTTT; cdr3_aa: CASSVGHNQPQHF; clone_size: few; j_call: TRBJ1-5; v_call: TRBV19; d_call: -
cdr3_nt: TGTGCCAGCAGTCGATCAAAAGACGGATACACAGATACGCAGTATTTT; cdr3_aa: CASSRSKDGYTDTQYF; clone_size: -; j_call: TRBJ2-3; v_call: TRBV13; d_call: -
cdr3_nt: TGTGCCAGCAGCCAAGGGGGCGAACTAGGCATTCGCTCCTACAATGAGCAGTTCTTC; cdr3_aa: CASSQGGELGIRSYNEQFF; clone_size: few; j_call: TRBJ2-1; v_call: TRBV4-2; d_call: -
cdr3_nt: TGTGCCAGCAGGGGTCAGCGGAGCTCCTACAATGAGCAGTTCTTC; cdr3_aa: CASRGQRSSYNEQFF; clone_size: -; j_call: TRBJ2-1; v_call: TRBV3-1; d_call: -